A selection of T cell receptor beta chains follows, all from one sample in a study of cytomegalovirus exposure and HLA in healthy donors. Produced via immunoSEQ multiplex PCR; TCRdb's table is partial and in-frame only. The table includes around 150,000 clones, around four fifths detected once. Material: PBMCs. Every receptor here comes from a man in his thirties or forties in good health. Each CDR3 is given without its conserved first and last residue.

v_gene | CDR3aa
TRBV7-2 | ASSLVGGQGAYGYT
TRBV7-2 | ASRGLAGSYEQY
TRBV5-1 | ASGVQGPNTEAF
TRBV5-4 | ASSLGSGSEETQY
TRBV13 | ASSRTYSPLH
TRBV30 | AWSQQSTEAF
TRBV7-9 | ARPGTGLNEQF
TRBV10-3 | AISEGGRGTDTQY
TRBV4-1 | ASSQEGPSGLYNEQF
TRBV5-5 | ASSRTGIDTGELF
TRBV19 | ASSIDGQNTEAF
TRBV5-4 | ASSQRTSGGNEQF
TRBV28 | ASSSGTSGRAMYEQY
TRBV29-1 | SVRFQGLSTEAF
TRBV7-2 | ASSSLVPQREGLEHTQY
TRBV19 | ASSLSSGRARNEQF
TRBV19 | ASSPSWTKGDSYGYT
TRBV5-1 | ASSFAGGGTGELF
TRBV7-8 | ASSLRDRPYEQY
TRBV7-2 | ASSYRGVLTKNIQY
TRBV10-2 | ASSEGTSGYNEQF
TRBV30 | AVFPGLAGVTGELF
TRBV5-1 | ASSLSSGGTDTQY
TRBV18 | ASSTLATYEQY
TRBV19 | ASRKGTVMNTEAF
TRBV19 | ASSPWAGVGRETQY
TRBV11-2 | ASSPVTSSYEQY
TRBV7-6 | ASSWGSGGRDTGELF
TRBV9 | ASRPGQGIDEQF
TRBV18 | ASQLNRGLNTDTQY
TRBV11-2 | ASSPNNRNEQF
TRBV5-5 | ASSLGMGAQPQH
TRBV27 | ASTPGLAGIYEQY
TRBV16 | ASSQDRDYQPQH
TRBV6-1 | ASSVGRGWNQPQH
TRBV6-5 | ASSSTVNTEAF
TRBV4-1 | ASSQDLYTEAF